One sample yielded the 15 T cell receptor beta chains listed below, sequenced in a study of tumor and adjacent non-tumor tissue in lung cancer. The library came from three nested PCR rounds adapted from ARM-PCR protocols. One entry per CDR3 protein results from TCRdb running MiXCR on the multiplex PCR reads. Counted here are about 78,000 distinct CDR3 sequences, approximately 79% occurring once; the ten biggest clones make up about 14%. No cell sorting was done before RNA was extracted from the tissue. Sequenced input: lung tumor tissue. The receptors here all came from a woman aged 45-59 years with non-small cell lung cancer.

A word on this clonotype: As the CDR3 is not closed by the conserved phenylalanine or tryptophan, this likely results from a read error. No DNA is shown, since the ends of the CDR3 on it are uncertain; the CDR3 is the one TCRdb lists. The CDR3 is CSARNGSL. The V call is TRBV20-1, the J call TRBJ2-1. Germline V gene lookup returns CDR1 DFQATT and CDR2 SNEGSKA (reference sequence). The CDR3 is made up of 8 amino acids, end residues included.

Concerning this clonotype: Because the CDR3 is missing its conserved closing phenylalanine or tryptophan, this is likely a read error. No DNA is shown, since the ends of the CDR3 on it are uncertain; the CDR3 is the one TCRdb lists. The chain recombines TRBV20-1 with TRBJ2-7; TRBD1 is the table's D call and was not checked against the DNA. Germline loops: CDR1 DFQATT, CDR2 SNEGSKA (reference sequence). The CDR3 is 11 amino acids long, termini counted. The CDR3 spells CSAVGGYERYL.

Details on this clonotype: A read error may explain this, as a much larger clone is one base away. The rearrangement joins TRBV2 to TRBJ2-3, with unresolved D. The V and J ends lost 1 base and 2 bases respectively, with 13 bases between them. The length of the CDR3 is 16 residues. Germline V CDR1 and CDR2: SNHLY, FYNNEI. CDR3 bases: TGTGCCAGCAGTGAAGAAGTGGGAACAACCACAGATACGCAGTATTTT. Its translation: CASSEEVGTTTDTQYF.

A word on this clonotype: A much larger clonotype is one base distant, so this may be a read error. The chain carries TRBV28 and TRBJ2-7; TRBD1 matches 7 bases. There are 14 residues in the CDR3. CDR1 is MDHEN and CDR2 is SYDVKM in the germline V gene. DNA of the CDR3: TGTGCCAGCAGTTTTGGGGACAGAGTCTACGGGCAGTACTTC. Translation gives CASSFGDRVYGQYF.

CDR3 DNA: TGCAGCATTGGCCCCGTGGGGGCCAATGATGGCTACACCTTC. It encodes CSIGPVGANDGYTF. This chain joins TRBV29-1 and TRBJ1-2; TRBD1 is a possible D gene (6 bases). The germline V gene encodes CDR1 SQVTM and CDR2 ANQGSEA. V lost 8 bases and J lost 6, with 22 bases in between. The CDR3 consists of 14 residues.

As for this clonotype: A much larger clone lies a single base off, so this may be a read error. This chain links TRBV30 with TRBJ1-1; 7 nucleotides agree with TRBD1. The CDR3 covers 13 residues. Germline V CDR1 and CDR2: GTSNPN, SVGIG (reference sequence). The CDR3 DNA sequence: TGTGCCTGGAGTCGACAGGGTTTAACTGAAACTTTCTTT. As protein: CAWSRQGLTETFF.

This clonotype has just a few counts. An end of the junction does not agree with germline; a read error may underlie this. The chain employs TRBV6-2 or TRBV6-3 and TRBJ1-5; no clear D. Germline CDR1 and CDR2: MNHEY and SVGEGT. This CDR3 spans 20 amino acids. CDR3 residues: CASSFESVVYVSGLNQPQRF. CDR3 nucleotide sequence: TGTGCCAGTAGTTTCGAATCTGTGGTATATGTCAGCGGTCTTAATCAGCCCCAGCGTTTT.

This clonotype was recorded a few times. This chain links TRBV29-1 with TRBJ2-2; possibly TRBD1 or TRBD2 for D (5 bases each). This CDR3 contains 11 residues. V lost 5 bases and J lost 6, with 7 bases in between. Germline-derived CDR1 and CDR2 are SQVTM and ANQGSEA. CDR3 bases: TGCAGCGTTCGGGACCCCGGGGAGCTGTTTTTT. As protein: CSVRDPGELFF.

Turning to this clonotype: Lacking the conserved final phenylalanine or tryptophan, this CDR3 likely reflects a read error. This chain's CDR3 is CSAGQGAFTLFY. In nucleotides, the CDR3 is TGCAGTGCTGGGCAAGGGGCCTTCACCCTGTTTTAT. The V and J genes are TRBV20-1 and TRBJ1-4; tentatively, D is TRBD1 (5 bases). The CDR3 is 12 residues long. From germline, CDR1 is DFQATT and CDR2 SNEGSKA (reference sequence). V lost 5 bases and J lost 14, with 18 bases in between.

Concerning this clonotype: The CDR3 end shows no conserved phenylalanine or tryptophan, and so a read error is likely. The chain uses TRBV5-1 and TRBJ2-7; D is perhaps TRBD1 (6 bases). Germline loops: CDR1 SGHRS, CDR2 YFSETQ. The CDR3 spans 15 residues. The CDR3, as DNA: TGCGTCAGCAGCCCACGACAAGGGGGTTTAATCGAGCAGTACTTA. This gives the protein CVSSPRQGGLIEQYL.

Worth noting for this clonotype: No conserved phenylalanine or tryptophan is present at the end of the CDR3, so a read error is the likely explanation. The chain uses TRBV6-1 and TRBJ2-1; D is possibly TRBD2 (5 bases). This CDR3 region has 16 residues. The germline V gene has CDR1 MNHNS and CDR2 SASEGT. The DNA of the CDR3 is TGTTCCAGCAGTGAAGAGGGCGTGACGTCCTACAATGAGCAGTTCTTA. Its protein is CSSSEEGVTSYNEQFL.

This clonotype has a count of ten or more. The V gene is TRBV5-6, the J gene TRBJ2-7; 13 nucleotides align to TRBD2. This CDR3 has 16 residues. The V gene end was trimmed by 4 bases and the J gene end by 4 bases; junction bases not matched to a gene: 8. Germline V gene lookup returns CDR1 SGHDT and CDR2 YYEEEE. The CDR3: CASSRWTSGRGYEQYF. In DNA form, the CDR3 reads TGTGCCAGCAGCCGATGGACTAGCGGGAGAGGGTACGAGCAGTACTTC. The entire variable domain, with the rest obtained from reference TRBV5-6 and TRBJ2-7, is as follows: DAGVTQSPTHLIKTRGQQVTLRCSPKSGHDTVSWYQQALGQGPQFIFQYYEEEERQRGNFPDRFSGHQFPNYSSELNVNALLLGDSALYLCASSRWTSGRGYEQYFGPGTRLTVT.

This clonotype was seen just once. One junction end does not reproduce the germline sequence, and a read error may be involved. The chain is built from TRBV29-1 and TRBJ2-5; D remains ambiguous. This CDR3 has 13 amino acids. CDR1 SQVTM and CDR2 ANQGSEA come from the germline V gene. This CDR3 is CCVEQQRQETQHF. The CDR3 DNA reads TGCTGCGTTGAACAACAGCGCCAAGAGACCCAGCACTTC.

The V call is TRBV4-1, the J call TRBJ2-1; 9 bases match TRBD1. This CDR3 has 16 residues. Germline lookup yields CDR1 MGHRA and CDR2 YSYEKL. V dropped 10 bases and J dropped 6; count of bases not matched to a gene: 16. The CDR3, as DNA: TGCGCCACCACCTGTGGGGACAGGGTCGGTAGCAATGAGCAGTTCTTC. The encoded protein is CATTCGDRVGSNEQFF.

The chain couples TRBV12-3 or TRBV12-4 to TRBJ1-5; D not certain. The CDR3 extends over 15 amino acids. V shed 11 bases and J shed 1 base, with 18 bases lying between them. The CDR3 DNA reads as TGTGCCGGCAAAACCTGCGCGGGGAGCAATCAGCCCCAGCATTTT. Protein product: CAGKTCAGSNQPQHF.